This is a list of T cell receptor beta chains from one sample in a study of CD8 T cells in ankylosing spondylitis. TCRdb reprocessed the 5' RACE reads via MiXCR and lists one record per CDR3 protein. The sample consists of around 210,000 distinct CDR3 sequences, 8% to 9% of them appearing once. What was sequenced was blood, either unsorted or a sorted T cell fraction (not recorded which). These receptors were obtained from a female donor with ankylosing spondylitis or in good health (not recorded which). The CDR3 runs from the conserved cysteine through the conserved F or W. The D gene is left open where the match is weak. The size field is filled for only some rows; it gives once, few, many or a size class.

V gene	J gene	D gene	clone size	CDR3 DNA	CDR3 protein
TRBV15	TRBJ2-3	TRBD2	many	TGTGCCACCAGCAGAGGAGCGGGAGATACAGATACGCAGTATTTT	CATSRGAGDTDTQYF
TRBV4-3	TRBJ2-3	NA	many	TGCGCCAGCAGCCAAGGGCGACGGAGCCCGGGACTCTCATCGCAGTATTTT	CASSQGRRSPGLSSQYF
TRBV3-1	TRBJ2-3	NA	many	TGTGCCAGCAGCCAAAGTTGGACAGAACCGTATTTT	CASSQSWTEPYF
TRBV7-9	TRBJ2-3	TRBD2	few	TGTGCCAGCAGCTTAGGGGGGACTAGCGGGTACACAGATACGCAGTATTTT	CASSLGGTSGYTDTQYF
TRBV7-2	TRBJ2-1	NA	many	TGTGCCAGCAGCTTAGCTTACGGACCCTCCTACAATGAGCAGTTCTTC	CASSLAYGPSYNEQFF
TRBV9	TRBJ2-2	NA	NA	TGTGCCAGCAGCGTAGGACCCAGAACTATCCGGGAGCTGTTTTTT	CASSVGPRTIRELFF
TRBV5-6	TRBJ2-3	NA	many	TGTGCCAGCAGCTCCACAGGGTTCGGGATAGATACGCAGTATTTT	CASSSTGFGIDTQYF
TRBV6-2/TRBV6-3	TRBJ1-2	NA	many	TGTGCCGGGCGGAGAAGACAGTCTAACTATGGCTACACCTTC	CAGRRRQSNYGYTF
TRBV27	TRBJ1-5	TRBD1	many	TGTGCCGGGAAACAGGGGAATCAGCCCCAGCATTTT	CAGKQGNQPQHF
TRBV6-2/TRBV6-3	TRBJ2-7	NA	many	TGTGCCAGCAGTGGGACTCGACTGGGCTACGAGCAGTACTTC	CASSGTRLGYEQYF
TRBV13	TRBJ2-1	NA	many	TGTGCCAGCAGCTTCAATCCCATTGAGCAGTTCTTC	CASSFNPIEQFF
TRBV10-2	TRBJ2-3	TRBD2	many	TGCGCCAGCAGGAGCGGGACCACAGATACGCAGTATTTT	CASRSGTTDTQYF
TRBV12-3/TRBV12-4	TRBJ1-1	TRBD1	NA	TGTGCCAGCAGGGACGACAGGGGGCATACTGAAGCTTTCTTT	CASRDDRGHTEAFF
TRBV20-1	TRBJ2-7	TRBD2	many	TGCAGTGCGCGGACTAGCGGAGGGTGGTACGAGCAGTACTTC	CSARTSGGWYEQYF
TRBV7-1	TRBJ1-2	NA	many	TGTGCCAGCAGCTCCACAGGGACGTCCCACTATGGCTACACCTTC	CASSSTGTSHYGYTF